This T cell receptor beta chain was identified during a study of T cells after posttransplantation cyclophosphamide. Study results and caveats: After PTCy, TRB diversity resembled that of CNI/methotrexate controls. Donor CD8+ memory clones often dominated recipient blood repertoires at later times.

The length of the CDR3 is 15 residues. After removal of 2 bases from V and 2 bases from J, the junction contained 4 bases not matched to a gene. From germline, CDR1 is SGHNT and CDR2 YYREEE (reference sequence). Assay used: immunoSEQ multiplex PCR; TCRdb lists only in-frame clones, some missing. The sample has tens of thousands of clones, none seen only once. This clone was found many times. Its antigen is not known. This TCR was recovered from a woman aged 50 to 60 in good health and a related stem cell transplant donor. Input material: PBMCs. The rearrangement joins TRBV5-4 to TRBJ1-3, with 7 bases fitting TRBD1. This CDR3 reads CASSLQGSAGNTIYF. Written as DNA, the CDR3 is TGTGCCAGCAGCTTACAGGGGTCCGCTGGAAACACCATATATTTT.